Below, one T cell receptor (beta chain) is given with its context. The target antigen is unknown. Per the germline V gene, CDR1 is SGHTA and CDR2 is FQGNSA. The CDR3 spans 15 residues. Unmatched junction bases numbered 4, after V lost 5 bases and J lost 0 bases. The source of the sample is a study of CD8 T cells in ankylosing spondylitis. Whole-study findings and limits: There was reportedly significant enrichment of clones that were disease-linked in matched ankylosing spondylitis synovial fluid. A CD8+ phenotype characterized the disease-linked clones, which were relatively rare in peripheral blood.

Using its own MiXCR run on the 5' RACE reads, TCRdb lists one record per CDR3 protein. The sample lists under 120,000 distinct CDR3 sequences, around 24% occurring once. Sequenced input: synovial fluid, either unsorted or a sorted T cell fraction (not recorded which). This chain uses TRBV7-2 with TRBJ2-1, with 7 bases identical to TRBD2. The receptor comes from a male donor with ankylosing spondylitis. The CDR3 sequence is CASSPRTSSYNEQFF. For the CDR3, the DNA is TGTGCCAGCAGCCCAAGGACTAGCTCCTACAATGAGCAGTTCTTC.